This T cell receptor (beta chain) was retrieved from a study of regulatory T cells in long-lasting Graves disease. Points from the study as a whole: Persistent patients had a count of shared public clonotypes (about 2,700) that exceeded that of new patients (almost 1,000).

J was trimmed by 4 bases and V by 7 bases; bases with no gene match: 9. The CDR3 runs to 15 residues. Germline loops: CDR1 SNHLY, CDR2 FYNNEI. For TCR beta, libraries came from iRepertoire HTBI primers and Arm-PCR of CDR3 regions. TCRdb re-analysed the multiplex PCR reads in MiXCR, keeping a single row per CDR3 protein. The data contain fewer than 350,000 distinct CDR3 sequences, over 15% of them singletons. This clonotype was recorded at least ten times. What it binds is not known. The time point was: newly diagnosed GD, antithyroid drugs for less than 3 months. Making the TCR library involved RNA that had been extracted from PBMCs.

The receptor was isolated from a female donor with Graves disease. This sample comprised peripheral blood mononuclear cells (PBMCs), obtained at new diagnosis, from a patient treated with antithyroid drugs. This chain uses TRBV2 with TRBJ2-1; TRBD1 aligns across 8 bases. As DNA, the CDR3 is TGTGCCAGCAACGAAGACAGGGGCCAATACAATGAGCAGTTCTTC. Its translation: CASNEDRGQYNEQFF.